This T cell receptor beta chain was recorded in a study of cytomegalovirus exposure and HLA in healthy donors (dated 2017 in TCRdb). Study-level background: According to an earlier analysis of 450 to 650 of the donors, 150 million to 200 million T cells yielded some 120 million unique TCR beta sequences and roughly 280 Gb of sequence data. The study combined high-throughput TCR immunosequencing, statistical association of individual TCRs with disease status, and machine learning to predict cytomegalovirus infection status. In an earlier analysis of 587 of the donors, high-throughput TCR beta sequencing was used to judge whether each TCR beta V gene segment behaved as functional or pseudogenic. The study aimed to test whether signatures of past pathogen exposure could be identified by cataloging public T cell receptors. All discovery cohort repertoires had been generated using a single sequencing platform. A separate validation cohort of roughly 110 different subjects was used in addition to the roughly 700-subject first cohort. Genome-wide SNP genotypes for about three fifths of the roughly 700 donors were used in a later genetic analysis, which treated that subset as a discovery cohort. The later analysis used no new phenotypic data to find candidate immune exposures, relying instead on TCR beta sequences and their occurrence across donors. Among under 450 genotyped donors of the cohort, an average of approximately 240,000 unique TCR beta nucleotide sequences were sequenced per donor, around 20% of them non-productive. The number of donors typed differed by locus, with roughly 620-630 for A, B, C, DRB1 and DQB1, 522 for DQA1, about 610 for DPA1, and roughly 450 for DPB1. Of the 300 to 400 genotyped donors, 65% to 90% fell in the genetic ancestry cluster associated with self-reported Caucasian donors. Approximately 310 gigabases of sequencing data and approximately 85 million unique TCR sequences were included in an early release covering about 700 HLA-typed donors. HLA typing included class I and class II loci at four-digit resolution. In a later analysis, previously published TCR beta repertoires from 600 to 850 donors were re-analyzed and high-resolution HLA genotyping was added so that TCR occurrence patterns could be studied. Donor age, sex, ethnicity and CMV serostatus were compiled alongside the repertoire data. About 5 DR-DQ haplotypes were handled as single units for association and clustering, since linkage in the cohort was strong. The T cell repertoires of 550 to 850 subjects were profiled by immunosequencing and related to cytomegalovirus serostatus. Paper-wide results and their limitations: In a later genetic analysis, fewer N-insertions in productive TCRs were reported among donors in an Asian-associated ancestry cluster than the approximately 630-donor mean. The presence/absence analyses assumed that sequencing depth was roughly uniform across donors, and that assumption may not be true. Because the 87-base-pair reads could not distinguish some IMGT-functional V segments, including TRBV6-2 and TRBV6-3, those segments were excluded. In a later analysis, about 16,000 TCR beta sequences were associated with specific HLA alleles at a false discovery rate of 0.05. Cytomegalovirus status was reported to be diagnosed by the classifier with high specificity and sensitivity in both the original and validation cohorts. According to a later analysis, most CMV-associated TCR beta chains appeared to be HLA-restricted, and the HLA associations seemed to be driven largely by CMV exposure. In a later genetic analysis, a missense DCLRE1C variant was associated with V-gene and J-gene trimming of TCR beta chains, and the association was replicated in an independent cohort. Because counts were too low, about 17 rarely observed V segments, including chromosome 9 orphons, were excluded from the earlier analysis of some 590 of the donors. In a later analysis, TCR association rates were found to vary across HLA loci, with the most associated TCRs seen for DRB1 alleles and the fewest for HLA-C alleles. In this cohort, only TCR beta chains were sequenced, and detectable features were limited by the absence of alpha or paired-chain data. In an earlier analysis of approximately 590 of the donors, most TCR beta V segments were observed in productive rearrangements about 90% or about 30% of the time, broadly matching IMGT annotations. Assigning TCR associations to individual alleles was difficult when HLA alleles, especially DR and DQ, strongly co-occurred. Correlated functional status among segregating V segments might reflect linkage disequilibrium, but an unknown experimental factor could not be ruled out. The sequencing pipeline was judged likely to have produced a cluster of highly shared sequence variants as a technical artifact. CMV serostatus was the only immune exposure information available for the cohort. A later analysis reported that several top co-occurrence clusters appeared linked to parvovirus B19, influenza, CMV and Epstein-Barr virus. A few of the identified cytomegalovirus-associated TCR beta chains were confirmed in vitro to be specific for cytomegalovirus antigens. The authors suggested that the approach could potentially be generalized to other disease states and immunological phenotypes. The study gave a list of some 150 TCR beta chains associated with cytomegalovirus. A further reported finding was that TCR beta sequences accurately predicted the HLA-A and HLA-B alleles for most subjects in the first cohort. Because HLA typing was unavailable for some donors at each locus, only the typed subset was used in association tests. Across donors, most TCR sequences were observed very rarely, whereas some public TCRs were present in many individuals. In a later analysis, HLA-associated TCR beta chains were found to be more clonally expanded and to have lower generation probabilities than equally common non-associated chains.

Details on this clone: The clone's antigen remains unknown. Nothing much larger sits one base from this clone, and base qualities are not available.

The library was made by the immunoSEQ multiplex PCR assay. For the multiplex PCR, a mixture combining 60 forward primers for TCR Vbeta segments and 13 reverse primers for TCR Jbeta segments was used. The CDR3 region of rearranged TCR beta genes was amplified from genomic DNA with a multiplex PCR assay. The Illumina HiSeq System was used to sequence the amplified TCR beta libraries as 87-base-pair reads. Turning to the authors' computational methods: A later analysis tallied 75 million to 95 million unique TCR beta chains across the 640 or so repertoires, and around 12 million of those chains were shared by two or more donors. Raw reads were error-corrected and collapsed into unique sequences with a nearest-neighbor algorithm that merged closely related sequences to remove PCR and sequencing errors. V, D and J gene segments were assigned by aligning CDR3 sequences to IMGT reference sequences. For a sequence to be retained, at least a six-nucleotide match to both a V gene segment and a J gene segment was required. Rearrangements were called productive when the CDR3 lacked stop codons and stayed in frame with V and J; all others were non-productive. Following IMGT convention, CDR3 was defined as the stretch from the second conserved V-encoded cysteine to the conserved J-encoded phenylalanine. The earlier analysis of some 580 of the donors excluded any sequence lacking an unambiguous match to a single V gene segment. An earlier analysis of approximately 590 of the donors called V segments functional above 56.7% productive rearrangements and segregating when the between-donor standard deviation exceeded 5%. To diagnose cytomegalovirus status from the catalog of TCR beta chain sequences, a statistical classification framework was built. V and J gene assignment, in a later analysis, came from comparing TCR nucleotide sequences with IMGT/GENE-DB human TR gene sequences. A later analysis assigned CDR3 sequences and most-parsimonious VDJ recombination scenarios with the TCRdist pipeline. In a later analysis, each TCR beta chain was defined by its CDR3 amino acid sequence together with its V-gene family, and reads without a unique V-gene family were excluded. As a way to deal with suspected cross-contamination and a sequencing artifact, a later analysis dropped over 550 nucleotide sequences that were highly shared and had low generation probability. A later analysis calculated a clonal expansion index for each public chain from normalized within-repertoire ranks of inferred template counts. Generation probabilities in a later analysis came from a VDJ recombination model fitted to out-of-frame rearrangements, and those results were checked against IGoR. In a later analysis, TCR-TCR, TCR-HLA and TCR-CMV co-occurrence was scored with hypergeometric tests, and a repertoire-size bias correction was applied to TCR pairs. False discovery rates were estimated in a later analysis by permuting HLA or CMV assignments 20 times. In a later analysis, co-occurring TCRs were grouped using DBSCAN, and TCRdist sequence similarity was added for clustering within HLA-allele-positive subsets. Repertoires with fewer than 30,000 or more than 120,000 public chains, plus five repertoires with anomalous nucleotide sharing, were excluded from co-occurrence clustering. As stored in TCRdb, this immuneACCESS dataset retains in-frame rearrangements with V and J assigned. A fraction of the clones does not appear; measured against another copy, unresolved V genes explain less than half of the discrepancy, and the remainder lacks a known reason. V and J calls and clone size follow that table, whereas D and trimming were derived from the DNA. This sample is represented by about 52,000 clones; around 70% of them were singletons. The ten top clones hold about 9.1% of the sample.

The cohort comprised 550 to 700 healthy bone marrow donors. All cohort members were sampled while nominally healthy, although unrecorded immune exposures were likely present. The donor was CMV seronegative and belonged to the group of 352 seronegative cohort members. A peripheral blood sample was collected from each donor, and TCR beta sequencing was performed on peripheral blood mononuclear cells. The Qiagen DNeasy Blood Extraction Kit was used to extract genomic DNA from the blood cell samples. Per the germline V gene, MDHEN is the CDR1 and SYDVKM is the CDR2. From its cysteine to its phenylalanine, the CDR3 spans 14 amino acids. The entry retains the CDR3 DNA only, 42 bases that are in frame from base 1. Unmatched junction bases come to 8, with V trimmed by 6 bases and J by 4 bases.

This chain is built from TRBV28 and TRBJ1-2, with 7 middle bases fitting TRBD1. The TCR originated in a woman aged 50 to 65 in good health and CMV-seronegative. Input material: PBMCs. The DNA sequence is given as TGTGCCAGCAGCTTGGAAGGGGGCGCCTATGGCTACACCTTC. Its protein is CASSLEGGAYGYTF.